These T cell receptor beta chains were read from a single sample in a study of blood T cell repertoires in COVID-19. Profiled with immunoSEQ multiplex PCR; TCRdb holds only in-frame clones, not every one. This table has approximately 100,000 clones, more than 90% appearing once. Sequences were obtained from peripheral blood. These receptor sequences come from a man aged 65 to 85 with acute or convalescent COVID-19. The CDR3 runs from the conserved cysteine through the conserved F or W. D genes are given only for firm matches. Part of the rows lack a size; the others show once, few, many or a class for expanded clones.

size: .
J: TRBJ1-4
D: .
V: TRBV10-2
DNA: TGCGCCAGCATGAGGGAGGGAAGGGCCGTTAGTAATGAAAAACTGTTTTTT
CDR3: CASMREGRAVSNEKLFF

size: .
J: TRBJ1-2
D: .
V: TRBV6-5
DNA: TGTGCCAGCAGTTACTCGGTCCGGGAGCGCTATGGCTACACCTTC
CDR3: CASSYSVRERYGYTF

size: .
J: TRBJ2-7
D: TRBD2
V: TRBV6-5
DNA: TGTGCCAGCAGTTACACGGCGCTAGCGGACTCCTACGAGCAGTACTTC
CDR3: CASSYTALADSYEQYF

size: .
J: TRBJ1-2
D: TRBD1
V: TRBV3-1/TRBV3-2
DNA: TGTGCCAGCAGCGGGACAGGGGGAGGTGGCTACACCTTC
CDR3: CASSGTGGGGYTF

size: once
J: TRBJ2-7
D: TRBD2
V: TRBV6-5
DNA: TGTGCCAGCAGTTACGTGGAGCGGGGCGAGCAGTACTTC
CDR3: CASSYVERGEQYF

size: .
J: TRBJ1-4
D: .
V: TRBV13
DNA: TGTGCCAGCATACATGAAAATGAAAAACTGTTTTTT
CDR3: CASIHENEKLFF

size: .
J: TRBJ1-5
D: TRBD1
V: TRBV27
DNA: TGTGCCAGCAGTCCCGACAGGGGGAATCAGCCCCAGCATTTT
CDR3: CASSPDRGNQPQHF

size: once
J: TRBJ1-6
D: .
V: TRBV4-2
DNA: TGTGCCAGCAGCCAAGTCGAGGCTTGGAATAATTCACCCCTCCACTTT
CDR3: CASSQVEAWNNSPLHF

size: .
J: TRBJ2-7
D: TRBD2
V: TRBV20-1
DNA: TGCAGTGCTAGTAGACTAGCGGGGGATAAGTCCTACGAGCAGTACTTC
CDR3: CSASRLAGDKSYEQYF

size: .
J: TRBJ2-3
D: TRBD1
V: TRBV7-2
DNA: TGTGCCAGCAGCCTCGGGACAGGCACAGATACGCAGTATTTT
CDR3: CASSLGTGTDTQYF

size: .
J: TRBJ1-4
D: .
V: TRBV27
DNA: TGTGCCAGCAGTCCTCGGACTAATGAAAAACTGTTTTTT
CDR3: CASSPRTNEKLFF

size: .
J: TRBJ2-3
D: .
V: TRBV10-3
DNA: TGTGCCATCAGTGAGTTGGGGAGGCAGACAGATACGCAGTATTTT
CDR3: CAISELGRQTDTQYF

size: once
J: TRBJ2-6
D: TRBD1
V: TRBV19
DNA: TGTGCCAGTGGGAGGACAGGGGATGGGGCCAACGTCCTGACTTTC
CDR3: CASGRTGDGANVLTF

size: .
J: TRBJ1-2
D: TRBD1
V: TRBV6-6
DNA: TGTGCCAGTCGGACAGGGGATGGCTACACCTTC
CDR3: CASRTGDGYTF

size: .
J: TRBJ2-1
D: .
V: TRBV27
DNA: TGTGCCAGCAGTCCTACAGGGTTTGAGCAGTTCTTC
CDR3: CASSPTGFEQFF

size: .
J: TRBJ2-1
D: TRBD2
V: TRBV6-5
DNA: TGTGCCAGCAGTTATTGGGCGGGAGGGTTCAATGAGCAGTTCTTC
CDR3: CASSYWAGGFNEQFF

size: .
J: TRBJ1-1
D: .
V: TRBV18
DNA: TGTGCCAGCTCACCATGGGGGCACTCGAACACTGAAGCTTTCTTT
CDR3: CASSPWGHSNTEAFF

size: .
J: TRBJ2-6
D: .
V: TRBV19
DNA: TGTGCCAGTATAAGGGGCGGTGGGGCCAACGTCCTGACTTTC
CDR3: CASIRGGGANVLTF

size: .
J: TRBJ2-7
D: .
V: TRBV12-3/TRBV12-4
DNA: TGTGCCAGCAGTTTGAGCATCTACGAGCAGTACTTC
CDR3: CASSLSIYEQYF

size: .
J: TRBJ1-3
D: .
V: TRBV4-3
DNA: TGCGCCAGCAGCAAACAGGGCCTGACCTTATATTTT
CDR3: CASSKQGLTLYF

size: .
J: TRBJ1-6
D: TRBD1
V: TRBV19
DNA: TGTGCCAGTAGGACCAGGACAGGGTATAATTCACCCCTCCACTTT
CDR3: CASRTRTGYNSPLHF

size: .
J: TRBJ1-3
D: .
V: TRBV7-9
DNA: TGTGCCAGCAGCTTGGAAATTACAGGTGCAGGAAACACCATATATTTT
CDR3: CASSLEITGAGNTIYF

size: once
J: TRBJ2-1
D: .
V: TRBV6-6
DNA: TGTGCCAGCAGCAAAGGACTATCAACCTACAATGAGCAGTTCTTC
CDR3: CASSKGLSTYNEQFF

size: .
J: TRBJ1-2
D: TRBD1
V: TRBV19
DNA: TGTGCCAGTAGTCCAACAGGGGGGGCCTATGGCTACACCTTC
CDR3: CASSPTGGAYGYTF

size: .
J: TRBJ2-1
D: TRBD2
V: TRBV20-1
DNA: TGCAGTGCGAGTAGCGGGAGGGCCAGGGGTGAGCAGTTCTTC
CDR3: CSASSGRARGEQFF

size: .
J: TRBJ2-2
D: .
V: TRBV11-3
DNA: TGTGCCAGCAGCCCACTAGAGACCGGGGAGCTGTTTTTT
CDR3: CASSPLETGELFF

size: .
J: TRBJ2-7
D: .
V: TRBV6-5
DNA: TGTGCCAGCAGTCTAGAGGGCTACGAGCAGTACTTC
CDR3: CASSLEGYEQYF